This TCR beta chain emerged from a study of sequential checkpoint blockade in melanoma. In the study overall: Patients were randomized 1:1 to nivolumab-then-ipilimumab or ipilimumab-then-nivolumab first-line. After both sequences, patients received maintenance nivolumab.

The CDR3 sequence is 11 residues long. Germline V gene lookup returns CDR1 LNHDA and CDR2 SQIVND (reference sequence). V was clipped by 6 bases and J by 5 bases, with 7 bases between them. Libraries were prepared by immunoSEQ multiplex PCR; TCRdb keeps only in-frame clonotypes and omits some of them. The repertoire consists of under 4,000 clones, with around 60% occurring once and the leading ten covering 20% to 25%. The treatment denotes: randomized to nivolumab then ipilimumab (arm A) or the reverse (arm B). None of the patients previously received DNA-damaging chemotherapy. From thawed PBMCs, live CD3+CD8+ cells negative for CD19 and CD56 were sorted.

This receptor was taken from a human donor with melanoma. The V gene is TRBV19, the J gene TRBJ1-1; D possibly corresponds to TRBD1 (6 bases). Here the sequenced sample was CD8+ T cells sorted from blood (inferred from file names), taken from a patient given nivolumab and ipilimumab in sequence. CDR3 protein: CASRRGTEAFF. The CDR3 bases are TGTGCCAGTAGAAGGGGGACTGAAGCTTTCTTT.